What follows are 8 T cell receptor beta chains derived from one specimen sequenced in a study of CD8+CD57+ T cells in acquired aplastic anemia. Only patients with CD8+CD57+ cell expansion on flow cytometry were chosen for sequencing. Genomic DNA acted as the template from which TCR beta VDJ combination and CDR3 sequence profiling were carried out. TCRdb re-derived calls from the reads in MiXCR, one entry per CDR3 protein. This sample yields about 58,000 distinct CDR3 sequences, of which 57% are seen a single time; 16% belongs to the top ten. The material sequenced was sorted CD4+, CD8+, or CD8+CD57+ T cells (not recorded which) from PBMCs. These receptors were collected from a human donor with aplastic anemia.

This clonotype was seen many times. The chain uses TRBV6-1 and TRBJ2-3, with a possible D match to TRBD2 (6 bases). CDR3 size: 15 residues. Trimming shortened V by 4 bases and J by 3 bases, and 14 bases separated the two germline ends. Per the germline V gene, CDR1 is MNHNS and CDR2 is SASEGT. The CDR3 DNA follows: TGTGCCAGCAGTGCGGGACTGAGGGGAACAGATACGCAGTATTTT. Its translation: CASSAGLRGTDTQYF.

This clonotype was counted only a few times. This chain links TRBV5-1 with TRBJ2-2; D is perhaps TRBD1 or TRBD2 (5 bases each). Trimming removed 4 bases at V and 4 bases at J, with 11 bases between. The CDR3 is made up of 14 amino acids. CDR1 and CDR2 from the germline V gene are SGHRS and YFSETQ. The CDR3 nucleotides are TGCGCCAGCAGCACGGGACCCCTCACCGGGGAGCTGTTTTTT. Amino acid sequence: CASSTGPLTGELFF.

This clonotype was detected a few times. The DNA for the CDR3 is TGTGCCAGCAGTGAAAAGGATGGCTACACCTTC. Translating gives CASSEKDGYTF. V and J are TRBV2 and TRBJ1-2, with unresolved D. The CDR3 has 11 amino acids. V was clipped by 2 bases and J by 6 bases, with 4 bases between them. In germline, CDR1 is SNHLY, CDR2 FYNNEI.

This clonotype was recorded many times. This chain links TRBV20-1 with TRBJ1-1, with D hard to call. CDR3 length equals 11 residues. CDR1 and CDR2 from the germline V gene are DFQATT and SNEGSKA (reference sequence). The V end was cut by 0 bases, the J end by 5 bases, with 4 bases between. CDR3 in amino acids: CSARDMTEAFF. As DNA, the CDR3 is TGCAGTGCTAGAGACATGACTGAAGCTTTCTTT.

The chain combines TRBV2 with TRBJ2-3, with 11 bases identical to TRBD1. J was trimmed by 1 base and V by 3 bases; bases with no gene match: 3. Germline V gene sequence: CDR1 SNHLY, CDR2 FYNNEI. CDR3 length equals 16 residues. The CDR3, as DNA: TGTGCCAGCAGTGACGGGACAGGGGGAGGCACAGATACGCAGTATTTT. This codes for CASSDGTGGGTDTQYF. The full variable domain, rest sourced from reference TRBV2 and TRBJ2-3, is EPEVTQTPSHQVTQMGQEVILRCVPISNHLYFYWYRQILGQKVEFLVSFYNNEISEKSEIFDDQFSVERPDGSNFTLKIRSTKLEDSAMYFCASSDGTGGGTDTQYFGPGTRLTVL.

Only one count was recorded for this clonotype. The chain couples TRBV29-1 to TRBJ1-1, with 7 bases aligning to TRBD1. The CDR3 covers 15 residues. V lost 4 bases, J lost 1 base, and 9 bases stayed unmatched. Looked up from germline, CDR1 is SQVTM and CDR2 is ANQGSEA. The CDR3 DNA reads as TGCAGCGTTGGGGCCAGGACAGGAGCGAACACTGAAGCTTTCTTT. This gives the protein CSVGARTGANTEAFF.

This clonotype was picked up one time. The chain carries TRBV7-2 and TRBJ2-1, with a possible D match to TRBD1 (5 bases). In germline, CDR1 is SGHTA, CDR2 FQGNSA. Trimming removed 0 bases at V and 9 bases at J, with 6 bases between. There are 12 residues in the CDR3. DNA of the CDR3: TGTGCCAGCAGCTTAGCGGGGCCTGAGCAGTTCTTC. This sequence encodes CASSLAGPEQFF. Complete variable domain (other parts from reference TRBV7-2 and TRBJ2-1): GAGVSQSPSNKVTEKGKDVELRCDPISGHTALYWYRQSLGQGLEFLIYFQGNSAPDKSGLPSDRFSAERTGGSVSTLTIQRTQQEDSAVYLCASSLAGPEQFFGPGTRLTVL.

In regard to this clonotype: One end of the junction varies from germline; a read error may be responsible. CDR3 nucleotides: TGTGCCGCCAGTGAATCGGGGACAGGATTAGATCAGCCCCAGCATTTT. It yields the protein CAASESGTGLDQPQHF. The chain links TRBV24-1 to TRBJ1-5; 8 bases line up with TRBD1. The CDR3 sequence is 16 residues long. Germline CDR1 reads KGHDR; CDR2 reads SFDVKD.